The 20 T cell receptor beta chains below all came from one sample that was sequenced in a study of T-cell memory formation after mild COVID-19 (dated by TCRdb to the early 2020s). Preparation of the library involved 5' RACE. The run used an Illumina NovaSeq 6000. The public sequencing data were trimmed at Q25 with fastp and processed into clonotypes with MiXCR by TCRdb, which kept only in-frame beta chains. Rows merge per CDR3 protein into single entries with the most common DNA and genes. This sample is represented by roughly 45,000 distinct CDR3 sequences; 25% to 30% of them were singletons. In total, the top ten clones hold 43% of the sample. Sequenced material: PBMCs or a T cell subset sorted from them (not recorded which). These receptors originate from a man between 18 and 35 years old who had mild COVID-19 (a few samples of this study predate the infection). The sample titles of this study are shuffled in the database, so cell type and time point are left out; the donor was told from shared clones.

In its sample, this clonotype was seen a few times. This chain uses TRBV7-9 with TRBJ1-1; TRBD1 aligns across 8 bases. The CDR3 extends over 14 amino acids. The trim removed 4 bases at V and 6 bases at J, leaving 7 bases unmatched. Germline loops: CDR1 SEHNR, CDR2 FQNEAQ (reference sequence). Here the CDR3 reads CASSSDRDSSEAFF. Written as DNA, the CDR3 is TGTGCCAGCAGCTCGGACAGGGACTCATCTGAAGCTTTCTTT.

This clonotype is termed medium-sized. The chain employs TRBV20-1 and TRBJ2-1; 8 bases match TRBD2. Germline values: CDR1 DFQATT, CDR2 SNEGSKA (reference sequence). The CDR3 length is 15 residues. After removal of 0 bases from V and 2 bases from J, the junction contained 3 bases not matched to a gene. The CDR3 DNA reads TGCAGTGCTAGAGATGGAGCGGGGGCCTACAATGAGCAGTTCTTC. Translation: CSARDGAGAYNEQFF.

In DNA, the CDR3 is TGTGCCAGCAGTGGCCCGGGGAAGGGGAGGGGCCAAGAGACCCAGTACTTC. Translated, it gives CASSGPGKGRGQETQYF. V and J are TRBV25-1 and TRBJ2-5; TRBD2 matches 7 bases. After removal of 4 bases from V and 1 base from J, the junction contained 12 bases not matched to a gene. CDR3 length: 17 residues. Germline V gives CDR1 MGHDK, CDR2 SYGVNS.

This clonotype came up a few times. The chain carries TRBV7-9 and TRBJ2-1; D might be TRBD1 (5 bases). The length of the CDR3 is 14 residues. Per germline, CDR1 SEHNR and CDR2 FQNEAQ (reference sequence). V lost 5 bases, J lost 6 bases, and 14 bases lay in between. The CDR3 spells CASSPKGFPNEQFF. CDR3 nucleotide sequence: TGTGCCAGCAGCCCGAAGGGGTTTCCCAATGAGCAGTTCTTC. The whole variable domain, filled in from reference TRBV7-9 and TRBJ2-1, reads DTGVSQNPRHKITKRGQNVTFRCDPISEHNRLYWYRQTLGQGPEFLTYFQNEAQLEKSRLLSDRFSAERPKGSFSTLEIQRTEQGDSAMYLCASSPKGFPNEQFFGPGTRLTVL.

The chain links TRBV24-1 to TRBJ1-5, with TRBD1 as a possible D gene (5 bases). This CDR3 has 15 amino acids. Trimming took off 4 bases at V and 0 bases at J, with 9 bases between the two ends. From germline, CDR1 is KGHDR and CDR2 SFDVKD. The CDR3 DNA is TGTGCCACCAGTGAAAGGGGTGATAGCAATCAGCCCCAGCATTTT. It is translated as CATSERGDSNQPQHF.

The chain is built from TRBV25-1 and TRBJ1-4; 7 bases are shared with TRBD1. CDR1 and CDR2 (germline): MGHDK, SYGVNS. The trim removed 8 bases at V and 7 bases at J, leaving 10 bases unmatched. The CDR3 consists of 14 residues. Here the CDR3 reads CASHMTGPPEKLFF. The CDR3 nucleotides are TGTGCCAGCCACATGACAGGGCCGCCTGAAAAACTGTTTTTT.

This chain connects TRBV3-1 to TRBJ2-5, with D uncertain. The CDR3 runs to 16 residues. The germline V gene encodes CDR1 LGHDT and CDR2 YNNKEL (reference sequence). V gave up 0 bases and J gave up 0 bases, with 11 bases separating them. The CDR3 sequence: CASSQETKGNQETQYF. The CDR3, as DNA: TGTGCCAGCAGCCAAGAAACCAAAGGGAACCAAGAGACCCAGTACTTC.

This clonotype has a handful of counts. This chain uses TRBV4-1 with TRBJ2-5, with 12 bases matching TRBD2. CDR3 length: 14 residues. Germline V CDR1 and CDR2: MGHRA, YSYEKL. V was clipped by 4 bases and J by 4 bases; unmatched bases: 1. The DNA of the CDR3 is TGCGCCAGCAGCCCACTAGCGGGGGGAGAGACCCAGTACTTC. Translating gives CASSPLAGGETQYF.

The chain employs TRBV4-2 and TRBJ2-2; D is unclear. Germline V gives CDR1 LGHNA, CDR2 YNFKEQ. The CDR3 has 14 residues. V lost 0 bases, J lost 12 bases, and 14 bases lay in between. The DNA of the CDR3 is TGTGCCAGCAGCCAAGATTACCGCCCCGACAAGCTGTTTTTT. This encodes CASSQDYRPDKLFF.

The chain joins TRBV12-3 or TRBV12-4 to TRBJ2-1; D not certain. V shed 6 bases and J shed 5 bases, with 11 bases lying between them. The CDR3 totals 13 residues. The CDR3 nucleotides are TGTGCCAGCAGCCATGACACCAACAATGAGCAGTTCTTC. It translates to CASSHDTNNEQFF.

J is TRBJ2-1 and V is TRBV12-3 or TRBV12-4, with D maybe TRBD2 (5 bases). Trimming removed 5 bases at V and 0 bases at J, with 14 bases between. The CDR3 has 16 amino acids. The CDR3 DNA reads TGTGCCAGCAGTCCCCGAGCGGTTCGCTCCTACAATGAGCAGTTCTTC. It specifies CASSPRAVRSYNEQFF.

This rearrangement joins TRBV7-8 to TRBJ2-7, with 7 nucleotides matching TRBD1. V was pared by 5 bases and J by 6 bases, with 10 bases of the junction left unmatched. In germline, CDR1 is SGHVS, CDR2 FQNEAQ. CDR3 length equals 14 residues. The CDR3 DNA is TGTGCCAGCAGCGTATTGCCGACAGGGTCCGAGCAGTACGTC. The encoded protein is CASSVLPTGSEQYV.

The CDR3 here is CASSLKEQGRQPQHF. The CDR3 DNA reads TGTGCCAGCAGCTTAAAGGAGCAGGGGAGACAGCCCCAGCATTTT. The rearrangement uses TRBV7-3 and TRBJ1-5, with TRBD1 as a possible D gene (6 bases). V was trimmed by 1 base and J by 7 bases, leaving 14 bases between them. The CDR3 runs 15 residues. Germline CDR1 SGHTA, CDR2 FQGTGA.

V gene TRBV3-1 combines with J gene TRBJ1-6; tentative D call: TRBD1 (5 bases). The CDR3 is 15 residues long. CDR1 and CDR2 (germline): LGHDT, YNNKEL (reference sequence). Trimming pared 0 bases from V and 9 bases from J, leaving 12 bases between. The CDR3: CASSQEDWGISPLHF. CDR3 sequence (DNA): TGTGCCAGCAGCCAAGAGGATTGGGGCATTTCACCCCTCCACTTT.

This clonotype turned up a few times. This chain uses TRBV4-1 with TRBJ1-1; TRBD1 might be the D (5 bases). V lost 0 bases, J lost 0 bases, and 14 bases lay in between. Germline loops: CDR1 MGHRA, CDR2 YSYEKL. This CDR3 comprises 17 residues. CDR3 loop: CASSQESGGGMNTEAFF. CDR3 in DNA: TGCGCCAGCAGCCAAGAGAGTGGGGGTGGCATGAACACTGAAGCTTTCTTT.

In its sample, this clonotype was seen many times. The chain employs TRBV6-5 and TRBJ2-3; TRBD1 or TRBD2 may be the D gene (5 bases each). The CDR3 is 14 amino acids. V was cut by 2 bases and J by 9 bases, with 15 bases left in between. Germline V gene lookup returns CDR1 MNHEY and CDR2 SVGAGI. The CDR3 region has the DNA TGTGCCAGCAGTTACGGGACCAGCTCCGGGACGCAGTATTTT. Amino acids: CASSYGTSSGTQYF.

This clonotype has at least ten counts. V is TRBV7-9 and J is TRBJ2-5; the D is unclear. Germline CDR1 SEHNR, CDR2 FQNEAQ (reference sequence). Trimming took 5 bases from V and 5 from J, leaving 9 bases between them. The CDR3 is made up of 12 amino acids. In DNA, the CDR3 is TGTGCCAGCAGCCCTCCTCGGGAGACCCAGTACTTC. This codes for CASSPPRETQYF.

This clonotype was seen many times. This chain joins TRBV2 and TRBJ2-7, with D perhaps TRBD1 (6 bases). Germline CDR1 is SNHLY and CDR2 is FYNNEI. Trimming took 7 bases from V and 2 from J, leaving 18 bases between them. CDR3 size: 15 residues. The CDR3 DNA reads as TGTGCCAGCACCTCATTGGACAGTCTCCCCTACGAGCAGTACTTC. Protein sequence: CASTSLDSLPYEQYF.

V usage is TRBV9 and J usage is TRBJ2-3; no firm D call. Looked up from germline, CDR1 is SGDLS and CDR2 is YYNGEE. This CDR3 comprises 12 residues. Deletions cut 0 bases from V and 1 base from J, with 0 bases between. As DNA, the CDR3 is TGTGCCAGCAGCGTAGGCACAGATACGCAGTATTTT. Residues: CASSVGTDTQYF.

The rearrangement joins TRBV12-3 or TRBV12-4 to TRBJ1-1; TRBD1 matches at 7 bases. With 2 bases clipped from V and 8 bases from J, the junction kept 5 bases outside the gene matches. The CDR3 runs to 13 residues. The chain's CDR3 is CASSLLGQREAFF. As DNA, the CDR3 is TGTGCCAGCAGTTTACTGGGACAGCGAGAAGCTTTCTTT.